These 4 T cell receptor beta chains originate from one sample sequenced in a study of T cell repertoires in cytomegalovirus infection. TCRdb ran MiXCR on the reads and lists one entry per CDR3 protein. This table has about 300,000 distinct CDR3 sequences, roughly a quarter appearing once. The source material was PBMCs. These receptor sequences come from a human donor in good health (CMV status not recorded). Some clones in this sample may be carry-over from other donors' samples.

Ten or more counts support this clonotype. The chain links TRBV7-2 to TRBJ2-5; 7 bases are a match to TRBD2. CDR1 and CDR2 from the germline V gene are SGHTA and FQGNSA. This CDR3 is 14 amino acids long. Germline trimming cut 3 bases from V and 14 bases from J; bases unmatched to any gene: 15. The CDR3 region is CASSFSGSVQTIYF. CDR3 in DNA: TGTGCCAGCAGCTTTAGCGGGTCCGTTCAAACCATATACTTC. The variable domain in full, completed from reference TRBV7-2 and TRBJ2-5, reads GAGVSQSPSNKVTEKGKDVELRCDPISGHTALYWYRQSLGQGLEFLIYFQGNSAPDKSGLPSDRFSAERTGGSVSTLTIQRTQQEDSAVYLCASSFSGSVQTIYFGPGTRLLVL.

In its sample, this clonotype was seen a few times. The chain joins TRBV7-2 to TRBJ2-2; D is undetermined. This CDR3 is 13 amino acids long. From germline, CDR1 is SGHTA and CDR2 FQGNSA. Trimming shortened V by 5 bases and J by 6 bases, and 10 bases separated the two germline ends. The CDR3 sequence: CASSNHASGELFF. DNA of the CDR3: TGTGCCAGCAGCAACCATGCGTCCGGGGAGCTGTTTTTT.

The chain has TRBV28 and TRBJ2-5; D is unclear. V was clipped by 6 bases and J by 5 bases, with 16 bases between them. CDR1 and CDR2 from the germline V gene are MDHEN and SYDVKM. There are 14 residues in the CDR3. The CDR3 sequence: CASRDRSRGETQYF. Written as DNA, the CDR3 is TGTGCCAGCAGGGATCGCTCTCGTGGGGAGACCCAGTACTTC.

This clonotype has a count of ten or more. The chain has TRBV7-2 and TRBJ2-5, with TRBD2 identical over 12 bases. The CDR3 consists of 20 residues. V was pared by 5 bases and J by 2 bases, with 18 bases of the junction left unmatched. CDR1 and CDR2 (germline): SGHTA, FQGNSA. The CDR3 DNA reads as TGTGCCAGCAGCCTGAGGACTAGCGGGGATATACCATCGGGGCAAGAGACCCAGTACTTC. As protein: CASSLRTSGDIPSGQETQYF.